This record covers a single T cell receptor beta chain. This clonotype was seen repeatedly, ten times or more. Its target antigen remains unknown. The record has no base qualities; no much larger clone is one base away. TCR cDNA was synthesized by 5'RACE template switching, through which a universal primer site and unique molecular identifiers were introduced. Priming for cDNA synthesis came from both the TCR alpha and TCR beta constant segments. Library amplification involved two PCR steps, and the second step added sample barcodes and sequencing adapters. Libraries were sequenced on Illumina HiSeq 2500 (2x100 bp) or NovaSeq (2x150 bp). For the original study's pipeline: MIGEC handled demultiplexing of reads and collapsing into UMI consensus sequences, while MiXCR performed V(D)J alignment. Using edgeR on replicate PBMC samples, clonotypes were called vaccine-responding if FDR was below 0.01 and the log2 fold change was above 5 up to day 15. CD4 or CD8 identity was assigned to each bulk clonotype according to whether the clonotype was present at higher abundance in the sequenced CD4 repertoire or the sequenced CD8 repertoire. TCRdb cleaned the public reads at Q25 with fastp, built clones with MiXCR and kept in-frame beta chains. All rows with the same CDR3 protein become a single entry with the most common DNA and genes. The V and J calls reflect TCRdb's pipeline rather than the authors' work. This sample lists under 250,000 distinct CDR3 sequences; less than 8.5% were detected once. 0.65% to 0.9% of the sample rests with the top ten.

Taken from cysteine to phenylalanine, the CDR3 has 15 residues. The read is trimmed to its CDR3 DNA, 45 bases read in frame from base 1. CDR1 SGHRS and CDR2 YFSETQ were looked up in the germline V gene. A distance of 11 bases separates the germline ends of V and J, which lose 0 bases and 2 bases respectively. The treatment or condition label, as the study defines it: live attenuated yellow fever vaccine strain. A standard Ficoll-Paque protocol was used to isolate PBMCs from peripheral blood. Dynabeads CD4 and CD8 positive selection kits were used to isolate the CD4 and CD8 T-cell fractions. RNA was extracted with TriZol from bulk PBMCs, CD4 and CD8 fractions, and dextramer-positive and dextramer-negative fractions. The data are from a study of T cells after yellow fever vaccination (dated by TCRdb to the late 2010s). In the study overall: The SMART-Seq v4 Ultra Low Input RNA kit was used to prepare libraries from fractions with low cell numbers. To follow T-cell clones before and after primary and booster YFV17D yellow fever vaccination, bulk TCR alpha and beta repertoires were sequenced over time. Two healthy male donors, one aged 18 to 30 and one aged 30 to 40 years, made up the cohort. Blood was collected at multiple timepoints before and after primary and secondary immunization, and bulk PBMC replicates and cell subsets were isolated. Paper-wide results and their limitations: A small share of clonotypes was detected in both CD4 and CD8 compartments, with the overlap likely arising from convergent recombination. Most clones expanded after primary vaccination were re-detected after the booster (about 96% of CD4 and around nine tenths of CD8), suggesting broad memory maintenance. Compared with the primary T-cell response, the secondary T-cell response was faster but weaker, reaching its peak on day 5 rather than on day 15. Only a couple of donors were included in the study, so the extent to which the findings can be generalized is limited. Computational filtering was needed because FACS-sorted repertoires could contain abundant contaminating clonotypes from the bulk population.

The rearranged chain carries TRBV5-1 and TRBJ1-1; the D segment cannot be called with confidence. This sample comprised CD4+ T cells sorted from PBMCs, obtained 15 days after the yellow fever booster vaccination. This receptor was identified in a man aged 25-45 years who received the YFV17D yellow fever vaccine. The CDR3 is CASSLVIQSNTEAFF. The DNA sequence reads TGCGCCAGCAGCTTGGTTATACAGTCCAACACTGAAGCTTTCTTT.